The source of this T cell receptor beta chain is a study of blood T cell repertoires in COVID-19. Study-wide context: The cDNA or gDNA used as material had been derived from T cells, B-cell-depleted T cells, or PBMCs.

The J segment lost 2 bases and the V segment lost 4 bases, leaving 8 bases of the junction unmatched. CDR1 is MNHEY, CDR2 SVGAGI, per germline. CDR3 length equals 15 residues. As processed by the authors: Reference gene primer amplification yielded estimated nucleated cell counts. The data were produced by immunoSEQ multiplex PCR, yet TCRdb's version contains in-frame clones alone and is incomplete. The V and J calls and clone size are taken from that table; D and trimming were inferred from the DNA. The data hold 110,000 to 150,000 clones, with about 87% observed a single time. The sequence came from a human donor in a cohort sampled during active COVID-19. Sequencing was carried out using peripheral blood. V usage is TRBV6-5 and J usage is TRBJ2-7; 7 nucleotides line up with TRBD2. CDR3 sequence (DNA): TGTGCCAGCAGTTTAGAGCGGGGCCATGCCTACGAGCAGTACTTC. This translates into CASSLERGHAYEQYF.